The 30 T cell receptor beta chains given below trace back to one sample, sequenced in a study of blood T cell repertoires in COVID-19. This table comes from immunoSEQ multiplex PCR, and its TCRdb copy is limited to in-frame clones, with some not included. The sample has tens of thousands of clones; roughly 89% are singletons. The material sequenced was peripheral blood. These receptors came from a man aged 50 to 59 with active COVID-19.

The chain carries TRBV28 and TRBJ1-5; no definite D call. Per the germline V gene, CDR1 is MDHEN and CDR2 is SYDVKM. Deletions cut 5 bases from V and 4 bases from J, with 15 bases between. The CDR3 has 15 residues. The DNA of the CDR3 is TGTGCCAGCAGTCCTAGTTCGGGGATAAATCAGCCCCAGCATTTT. It translates to CASSPSSGINQPQHF.

The rearrangement uses TRBV7-2 and TRBJ2-1; 10 bases are shared with TRBD2. Per germline, CDR1 SGHTA and CDR2 FQGNSA. Trimming removed 2 bases from V and 4 bases from J; junction bases left unmatched: 2. This CDR3 is built from 15 residues. CDR3 nucleotide sequence: TGTGCCAGCAGCTTAACTAGCGGGGATTACAATGAGCAGTTCTTC. Translation gives CASSLTSGDYNEQFF.

The gene calls are TRBV27 and TRBJ2-7, with 11 positions matching TRBD1. CDR3 size: 15 residues. The germline gives CDR1 MNHEY, CDR2 SMNVEV (reference sequence). V shed 7 bases, J shed 4 bases, and the junction held 9 bases outside the gene matches. The CDR3 loop is CASTSAGQGEYEQYF. Written as DNA, the CDR3 is TGTGCCAGCACGTCTGCGGGACAGGGGGAGTACGAGCAGTACTTC.

This chain joins TRBV9 and TRBJ2-1; TRBD2 agrees at 9 bases. Per the germline V gene, CDR1 is SGDLS and CDR2 is YYNGEE. V was pared by 4 bases and J by 3 bases, with 8 bases of the junction left unmatched. This CDR3 region has 16 residues. The CDR3 loop is CASSSQRGVLYNEQFF. CDR3 DNA: TGTGCCAGCAGCTCACAGCGGGGGGTCCTCTACAATGAGCAGTTCTTC.

V and J are TRBV7-9 and TRBJ1-6; 8 bases map to TRBD1. CDR1 and CDR2 (germline): SEHNR, FQNEAQ (reference sequence). With V trimmed by 2 bases and J by 15 bases, 3 bases remained unmatched. CDR3 length: 12 amino acids. In DNA form, the CDR3 reads TGTGCCAGCAGCTTATCGGACAGGGACCTCCACTTT. Protein: CASSLSDRDLHF.

This clone was counted once. The rearrangement uses TRBV5-1 and TRBJ1-2; 7 bases fit TRBD1. Germline V CDR1 and CDR2: SGHRS, YFSETQ. CDR3 length: 10 residues. The ends lost 5 bases at V and 12 bases at J; junction bases unmatched: 4. The CDR3 spells CASRGTVNTF. The CDR3 nucleotides read TGCGCCAGCAGAGGGACAGTCAACACCTTC.

The chain combines TRBV28 with TRBJ2-1; 11 bases match TRBD1. CDR3 size: 19 residues. Germline V CDR1 and CDR2: MDHEN, SYDVKM. J lost 4 bases, V lost 5 bases, and 16 bases had no gene match. CDR3 in DNA: TGTGCCAGCAGTCCATCAGGAATATCCGGGACAGGGGGGTACAATGAGCAGTTCTTC. Translation: CASSPSGISGTGGYNEQFF.

CDR3 coding DNA: TGTGCCAGCAGGCCCGGAACTACGTCCATATCGAACACCGGGGAGCTGTTTTTT. Amino acids: CASRPGTTSISNTGELFF. The genes are TRBV21-1 and TRBJ2-2; TRBD2 is the table's D call, not checked against the DNA. TRBV21-1 represents a pseudogene. This CDR3 spans 18 amino acids.

This chain uses TRBV20-1 with TRBJ1-5; TRBD1 matches at 7 bases. V gave up 3 bases and J gave up 6 bases; unmatched junction bases: 14. CDR3 length: 16 amino acids. Germline CDR1 is DFQATT and CDR2 is SNEGSKA (reference sequence). In DNA, the CDR3 is TGCAGTGCTAGTGTTGGGGCAAGGGGGCCTAGTCAGCCCCAGCATTTT. Protein: CSASVGARGPSQPQHF.

J is TRBJ2-5 and V is TRBV11-2; weak D call: TRBD1 (6 bases). The CDR3 runs 12 residues. Germline V CDR1 and CDR2: SGHAT, FQNNGV. V lost 7 bases, J lost 5 bases, and 11 bases lay in between. CDR3 in DNA: TGTGCCAGCACCTCAGGGGAGGAGACCCAGTACTTC. Encoded protein: CASTSGEETQYF.

The chain is built from TRBV19 and TRBJ2-7; D gene unclear. V lost 5 bases, J lost 2 bases, and 13 bases lay in between. The CDR3 is 14 amino acids. CDR1 is LNHDA, CDR2 SQIVND, per germline (reference sequence). This CDR3 reads CASSETSYTYEQYF. The CDR3 nucleotides read TGTGCCAGTAGTGAAACAAGTTATACCTACGAGCAGTACTTC.

This rearrangement joins TRBV10-3 to TRBJ1-2; 8 bases match TRBD1. This CDR3 spans 12 amino acids. V trimming: 4 bases; J trimming: 5 bases; junction bases outside the gene matches: 0. The V gene's germline CDR1 is ENHRY and CDR2 SYGVKD. In nucleotides, the CDR3 is TGTGCCATCAGTGGGGACAGGTATGGCTACACCTTC. It translates to CAISGDRYGYTF.

The chain carries TRBV12-1 and TRBJ2-5; the table's D call, TRBD1, was not checked against the DNA. TRBV12-1 corresponds to a pseudogene. The length of the CDR3 is 20 residues. CDR3 coding DNA: TGTGCCAGCAGCTTCGGGGCAACCAAACGGACAGGAAGAATACAAGAGACCCAGTACTTC. This encodes CASSFGATKRTGRIQETQYF.

The rearrangement links TRBV9 to TRBJ2-2; TRBD2 aligns across 15 bases. Looked up from germline, CDR1 is SGDLS and CDR2 is YYNGEE. Losses at the gene ends were 1 base for V and 4 bases for J; bases not matched to a gene: 8. This CDR3 is built from 19 residues. As DNA, the CDR3 is TGTGCCAGCAGCGTAACCCCCGGACTAGCGGGGGGGAGCACCGGGGAGCTGTTTTTT. Residues: CASSVTPGLAGGSTGELFF.

This chain joins TRBV7-9 and TRBJ2-7; D ambiguous. The ends were cut back, 6 bases at V and 0 bases at J, with 6 bases in the middle. The CDR3 spans 12 residues. Looked up from germline, CDR1 is SEHNR and CDR2 is FQNEAQ (reference sequence). The CDR3 sequence is CASRGSSYEQYF. The CDR3 DNA sequence: TGTGCCAGCAGGGGCAGCTCCTACGAGCAGTACTTC.

Here the CDR3 reads CASSDRIKADEQYF. The CDR3 nucleotides read TGTGCCAGCAGTGACAGGATCAAGGCAGACGAGCAGTACTTC. The gene calls are TRBV27 and TRBJ2-7, with D possibly matching TRBD1 (6 bases). Germline CDR1 is MNHEY and CDR2 is SMNVEV (reference sequence). The CDR3 loop spans 14 amino acids. Trimming took 5 bases from V and 5 from J, leaving 16 bases between them.

The chain links TRBV3-1 (or the pseudogene TRBV3-2) to TRBJ2-2; D is ambiguous. This CDR3 comprises 12 residues. Per the germline V gene, CDR1 is LGHDT and CDR2 is YNNKEL (reference sequence). V gave up 2 bases and J gave up 5 bases, with 3 bases separating them. The CDR3 nucleotides read TGTGCCAGCAGCCAAATAACCGGGGAGCTGTTTTTT. Amino acids: CASSQITGELFF.

V usage is TRBV28 and J usage is TRBJ2-3; TRBD2 is a possible D gene (5 bases). V lost 10 bases to trimming and J lost 9 bases, with 11 bases between them. Germline CDR1 and CDR2: MDHEN and SYDVKM. This CDR3 has 10 amino acids. CDR3 sequence: CATASLTQYF. The CDR3 DNA reads as TGTGCCACGGCTAGCCTAACGCAGTATTTT.

The chain's CDR3 is CASRLKQGADTGELFF. For the CDR3, the DNA is TGTGCCAGTAGACTCAAACAGGGGGCGGACACCGGGGAGCTGTTTTTT. The chain joins TRBV19 to TRBJ2-2, with 9 bases matching TRBD1. V lost 6 bases and J lost 3; bases outside the gene matches: 8. The CDR3 has 16 residues. CDR1 and CDR2 (germline): LNHDA, SQIVND (reference sequence).

The V call is TRBV18, the J call TRBJ2-7, with D tentatively TRBD1 (5 bases). The V end lost 2 bases, the J end lost 4 bases, and 9 bases lay between the germline ends. The CDR3 contains 13 residues. Germline V gene data show CDR1 as KGHSH and CDR2 as LQKENI. This CDR3 is CASSPGKGYEQYF. CDR3 DNA: TGTGCCAGCTCACCAGGGAAGGGGTACGAGCAGTACTTC.

The V and J genes are TRBV6-1 and TRBJ1-4; D possibly corresponds to TRBD1 (6 bases). Per the germline V gene, CDR1 is MNHNS and CDR2 is SASEGT. The V end lost 2 bases, the J end lost 8 bases, and 12 bases lay between the germline ends. The CDR3 sequence is 14 residues long. The CDR3 region is CASSETGSREKLFF. CDR3 bases: TGTGCCAGCAGTGAAACAGGGAGCAGAGAAAAACTGTTTTTT.

The gene calls are TRBV6-5 and TRBJ1-2; 7 bases map to TRBD1. The germline CDR1 and CDR2 sequences are MNHEY and SVGAGI. The CDR3 contains 15 residues. The V and J ends lost 7 bases and 5 bases, in that order; junction bases with no gene match: 13. CDR3 loop: CASNLNGDRVYGYTF. The CDR3 DNA reads TGTGCCAGCAACCTCAATGGAGACAGGGTATATGGCTACACCTTC.

This chain links TRBV6-6 with TRBJ1-1; 7 bases are a match to TRBD1. The ends lost 4 bases at V and 7 bases at J; junction bases unmatched: 12. The CDR3 spans 15 residues. Germline CDR1 and CDR2: MNHNY and SVGAGI (reference sequence). The CDR3 nucleotides read TGTGCCAGCAGTTCCCAAATCGTGACAGGGCTTGAAGCTTTCTTT. Translation gives CASSSQIVTGLEAFF.

The chain recombines TRBV11-1 with TRBJ1-2; D gene uncertain. Trimming took off 2 bases at V and 0 bases at J, with 13 bases between the two ends. Looked up from germline, CDR1 is SGHAT and CDR2 is FQDESV (reference sequence). This CDR3 spans 16 amino acids. The CDR3 region is CASSLRGPATNYGYTF. In DNA, the CDR3 is TGTGCCAGCAGCTTAAGAGGTCCAGCCACTAACTATGGCTACACCTTC.

The rearrangement uses TRBV5-4 and TRBJ2-2; TRBD2 matches at 13 bases. Trimming took 0 bases from V and 7 from J; bases not matched to a gene: 3. CDR3 length: 16 amino acids. CDR1 and CDR2 from the germline V gene are SGHNT and YYREEE (reference sequence). CDR3 in amino acids: CASSLAGLAGNGELFF. CDR3 in DNA: TGTGCCAGCAGCTTGGCGGGACTAGCGGGGAACGGGGAGCTGTTTTTT.

V gene TRBV6-5 combines with J gene TRBJ2-7, with 7 bases aligning to TRBD1. Germline CDR1 is MNHEY and CDR2 is SVGAGI. V lost 5 bases and J lost 3; bases outside the gene matches: 7. This CDR3 comprises 14 residues. CDR3: CASSRGQQYYEQYF. CDR3 coding DNA: TGTGCCAGCAGTAGGGGACAGCAGTACTACGAGCAGTACTTC.

This chain joins TRBV9 and TRBJ2-3, with a tentative D call TRBD2 (6 bases). Germline V gene lookup returns CDR1 SGDLS and CDR2 YYNGEE. The V gene lost 3 bases and the J gene lost 4 bases, with 24 bases spanning the gap. The CDR3 is 18 residues long. In DNA form, the CDR3 reads TGTGCCAGCAGCGACCATAGCGGACATGAGTTTTTGCCAGATACGCAGTATTTT. This gives the protein CASSDHSGHEFLPDTQYF. The whole variable domain, remainder taken from reference TRBV9 and TRBJ2-3, is DSGVTQTPKHLITATGQRVTLRCSPRSGDLSVYWYQQSLDQGLQFLIQYYNGEERAKGNILERFSAQQFPDLHSELNLSSLELGDSALYFCASSDHSGHEFLPDTQYFGPGTRLTVL.

The sample holds a few counts of this clone. The chain is built from TRBV29-1 and TRBJ2-1; possibly TRBD2 for D (7 bases). V lost 6 bases to trimming and J lost 0 bases, with 12 bases between them. Germline CDR1 and CDR2: SQVTM and ANQGSEA. CDR3 length: 14 residues. In DNA, the CDR3 is TGCAGCGTCGAGGGGGGGTTCTCCTACAATGAGCAGTTCTTC. Its protein product is CSVEGGFSYNEQFF.

The chain joins TRBV28 to TRBJ1-1; perhaps TRBD1 as D (5 bases). The germline V gene encodes CDR1 MDHEN and CDR2 SYDVKM. Trimming cost V 6 bases and J 11 bases, with 19 bases left between them. This CDR3 contains 13 residues. CDR3 bases: TGTGCCAGCAGCCCGACAGACCTATTATGGGCTTTCTTT. It translates to CASSPTDLLWAFF.

V usage is TRBV5-1 and J usage is TRBJ1-5; D is possibly TRBD1 (6 bases). The V and J ends lost 4 bases and 7 bases respectively, with 15 bases between them. Looked up from germline, CDR1 is SGHRS and CDR2 is YFSETQ. There are 14 residues in the CDR3. The DNA of the CDR3 is TGCGCCAGCAGCCCTGGGGGGGGGCACCAGCCCCAGCATTTT. It is translated as CASSPGGGHQPQHF.